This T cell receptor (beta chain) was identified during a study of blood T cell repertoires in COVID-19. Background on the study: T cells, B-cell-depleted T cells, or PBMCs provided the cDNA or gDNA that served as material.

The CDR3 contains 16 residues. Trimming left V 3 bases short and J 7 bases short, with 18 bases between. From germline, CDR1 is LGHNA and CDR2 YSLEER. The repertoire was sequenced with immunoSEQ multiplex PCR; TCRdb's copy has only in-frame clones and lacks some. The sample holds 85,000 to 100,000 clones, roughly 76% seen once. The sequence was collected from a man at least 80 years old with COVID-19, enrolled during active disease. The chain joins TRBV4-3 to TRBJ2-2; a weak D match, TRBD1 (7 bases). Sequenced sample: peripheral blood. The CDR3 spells CASSQVRGDPSGELFF. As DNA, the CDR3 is TGCGCCAGCAGCCAGGTCAGGGGGGACCCAAGCGGGGAGCTGTTTTTT.